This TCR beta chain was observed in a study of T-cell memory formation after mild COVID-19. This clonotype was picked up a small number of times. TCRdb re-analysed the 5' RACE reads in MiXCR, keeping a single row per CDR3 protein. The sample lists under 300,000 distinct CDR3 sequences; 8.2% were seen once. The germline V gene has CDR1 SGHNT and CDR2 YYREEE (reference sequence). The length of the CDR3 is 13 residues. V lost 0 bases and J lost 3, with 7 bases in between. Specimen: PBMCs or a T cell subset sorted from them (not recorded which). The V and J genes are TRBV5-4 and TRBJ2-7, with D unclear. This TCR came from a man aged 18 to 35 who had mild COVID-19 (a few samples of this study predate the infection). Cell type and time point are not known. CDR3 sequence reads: CASSLGVNYEQYV. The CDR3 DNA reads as TGTGCCAGCAGCTTGGGTGTGAACTACGAGCAGTACGTC.